This T cell receptor (beta chain) was recorded in a study of high-grade serous ovarian cancer treatment subgroups. The tumor samples were collected prior to definitive surgery or chemotherapy. For this clone: The target antigen is unknown.

Libraries were prepared by immunoSEQ multiplex PCR; TCRdb keeps only in-frame clonotypes and omits some of them. Among 35,000 to 45,000 clones listed, 70% to 80% were seen once. General observations from the study: Only CDR3 was analyzed; CDR1 and CDR2 were not. Without spatial data, bulk sequencing limits insight into HGSC tumor diversity. Higher neoantigen levels went with greater TCR clonal relatedness.

This CDR3 comprises 16 residues. The TCR originated in a human donor with high-grade serous ovarian cancer. Material for sequencing was tumor tissue. This chain connects TRBV12-1 to TRBJ2-1; the table assigns TRBD2, which was not confirmed against the DNA. TRBV12-1 is shown as a pseudogene. The DNA of the CDR3 is TGTGCCAGCAGCTTTGCAGGCGGGCCCGGGTACAATGAGCAGTTCTTC. It is translated as CASSFAGGPGYNEQFF.